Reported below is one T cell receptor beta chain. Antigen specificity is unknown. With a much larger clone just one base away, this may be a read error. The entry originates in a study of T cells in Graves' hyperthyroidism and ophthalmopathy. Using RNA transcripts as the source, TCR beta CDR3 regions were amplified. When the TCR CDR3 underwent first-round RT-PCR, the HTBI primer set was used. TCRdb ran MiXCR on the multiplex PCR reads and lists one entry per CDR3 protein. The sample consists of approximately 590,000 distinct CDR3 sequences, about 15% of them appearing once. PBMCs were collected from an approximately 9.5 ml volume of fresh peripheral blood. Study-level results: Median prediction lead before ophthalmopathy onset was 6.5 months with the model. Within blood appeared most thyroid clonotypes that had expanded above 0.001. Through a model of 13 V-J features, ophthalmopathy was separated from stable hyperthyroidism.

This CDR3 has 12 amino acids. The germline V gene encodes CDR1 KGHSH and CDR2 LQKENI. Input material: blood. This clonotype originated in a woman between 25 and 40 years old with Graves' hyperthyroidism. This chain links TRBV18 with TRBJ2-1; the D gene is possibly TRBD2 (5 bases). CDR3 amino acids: CGSSPRRDEQFF. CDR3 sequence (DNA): TGTGGCAGCTCACCAAGGCGGGATGAGCAGTTCTTC. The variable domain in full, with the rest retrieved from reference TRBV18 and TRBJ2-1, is NAGVMQNPRHLVRRRGQEARLRCSPMKGHSHVYWYRQLPEEGLKFMVYLQKENIIDESGMPKERFSAEFPKEGPSILRIQQVVRGDSAAYFCGSSPRRDEQFFGPGTRLTVL.